The present T cell receptor (beta chain) was sequenced within a study of CD8+CD57+ T cells in acquired aplastic anemia. General study points: Patients and controls had in common 25 to 30 CD8+ CDR3 sequences.

With V trimmed by 5 bases and J by 1 base, 10 bases remained unmatched. CDR1 and CDR2 (germline): LNHDA, SQIVND (reference sequence). CDR3 size: 16 residues. TCR beta VDJ combinations and CDR3 sequences were profiled from genomic DNA. TCRdb independently ran MiXCR on the reads; one entry per CDR3 protein. The sample lists 180,000 or so distinct CDR3 sequences, 40% to 50% seen once, with 2.9% in the top ten. Notes on this clonotype: The target antigen is unknown.

The chain links TRBV19 to TRBJ2-5; TRBD2 matches at 7 bases. The sequence was obtained from a human donor in good health. The sequenced material came from sorted CD4+, CD8+, or CD8+CD57+ T cells (not recorded which) from PBMCs. CDR3 sequence: CASSPHGASGQETQYF. CDR3 sequence (DNA): TGTGCCAGTAGTCCCCATGGGGCTAGCGGCCAAGAGACCCAGTACTTC. Combining the CDR3 with reference TRBV19 and TRBJ2-5 gives the whole variable domain DGGITQSPKYLFRKEGQNVTLSCEQNLNHDAMYWYRQDPGQGLRLIYYSQIVNDFQKGDIAEGYSVSREKKESFPLTVTSAQKNPTAFYLCASSPHGASGQETQYFGPGTRLLVL.